Listed here are 7 T cell receptor beta chains from one sample, sequenced in a study of T cell responses to AZD1222 COVID-19 vaccine. Only in-frame clones appear in the TCRdb table, and some are missing; sequencing was by immunoSEQ multiplex PCR. There are some 140,000 clones in the sample; nearly 90% occur only once, and 5% to 6% lies in the top ten. Sequencing was performed on peripheral blood, taken 28 days after the second AZD1222 dose. Receptor source: an adult who received the AZD1222 COVID-19 vaccine.

The rearrangement links TRBV30 to TRBJ2-3; D not resolved. The CDR3 has 14 amino acids. Deletions cut 3 bases from V and 3 bases from J, with 13 bases between. Germline-derived CDR1 and CDR2 are GTSNPN and SVGIG (reference sequence). The DNA of the CDR3 is TGTGCCTGGAGGGAATGGACCGGGACAGATACGCAGTATTTT. Translation gives CAWREWTGTDTQYF.

The rearrangement links TRBV28 to TRBJ1-5, with D possibly being TRBD1 (6 bases). In germline, CDR1 is MDHEN, CDR2 SYDVKM. V shed 5 bases and J shed 4 bases, with 9 bases lying between them. The CDR3 is made up of 13 amino acids. CDR3 in amino acids: CASSATGNQPQHF. The CDR3 DNA is TGTGCCAGCAGTGCCACAGGGAATCAGCCCCAGCATTTT.

The rearrangement joins TRBV11-2 to TRBJ1-5; D ambiguous. The germline V gene encodes CDR1 SGHAT and CDR2 FQNNGV. Trimming pared 3 bases from V and 6 bases from J, leaving 9 bases between. There are 13 residues in the CDR3. This chain's CDR3 is CASSLGLSQPQHF. The DNA of the CDR3 is TGTGCCAGCAGCTTGGGTTTGAGTCAGCCCCAGCATTTT.

This chain links TRBV3-1 (or the pseudogene TRBV3-2) with TRBJ1-4, with no clear D. The germline V and J ends were trimmed by 4 bases and 4 bases, with 13 bases remaining between them. CDR3 length equals 15 residues. Germline V gives CDR1 LGHDT, CDR2 YNNKEL (reference sequence). The CDR3: CASSPSRQVNEKLFF. The CDR3 region has the DNA TGTGCCAGCAGCCCAAGCCGTCAGGTTAATGAAAAACTGTTTTTT.

There are a few counts of this clone. This rearrangement joins TRBV27 to TRBJ1-2; D is perhaps TRBD1 (5 bases). The germline V and J ends were trimmed by 3 bases and 3 bases, with 17 bases remaining between them. Germline values: CDR1 MNHEY, CDR2 SMNVEV (reference sequence). The CDR3 runs to 16 residues. CDR3 DNA sequence: TGTGCCAGCAGTTTTGAATTAGGTGAGGGGTACTATGGCTACACCTTC. Translation: CASSFELGEGYYGYTF.

The J gene is TRBJ2-7, the V gene TRBV29-1; D remains ambiguous. Looked up from germline, CDR1 is SQVTM and CDR2 is ANQGSEA. The CDR3 has 11 amino acids. V lost 3 bases, J lost 3 bases, and 6 bases lay in between. CDR3 coding DNA: TGCAGCGTTGACTCTGGCTACGAGCAGTACTTC. Protein product: CSVDSGYEQYF.

V is TRBV6-1 and J is TRBJ1-5; TRBD1 aligns across 9 bases. Germline assignment: CDR1 MNHNS and CDR2 SASEGT. This CDR3 has 16 residues. With V trimmed by 4 bases and J by 1 base, 5 bases remained unmatched. DNA for the CDR3: TGTGCCAGCAGTGGCGGGACAGGGTTCAGCAATCAGCCCCAGCATTTT. Translated, it gives CASSGGTGFSNQPQHF.